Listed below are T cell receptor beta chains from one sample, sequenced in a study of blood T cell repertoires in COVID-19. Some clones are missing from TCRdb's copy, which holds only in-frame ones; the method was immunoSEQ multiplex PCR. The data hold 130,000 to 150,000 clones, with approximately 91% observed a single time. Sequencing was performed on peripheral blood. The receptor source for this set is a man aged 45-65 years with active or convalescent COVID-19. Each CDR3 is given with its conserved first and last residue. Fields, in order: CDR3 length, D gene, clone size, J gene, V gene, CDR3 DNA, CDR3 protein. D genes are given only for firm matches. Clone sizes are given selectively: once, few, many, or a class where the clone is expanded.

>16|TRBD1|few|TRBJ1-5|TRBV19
TGTGCCAGTAGTATCGGGACAGGGCATAGCAATCAGCCCCAGCATTTT
CASSIGTGHSNQPQHF
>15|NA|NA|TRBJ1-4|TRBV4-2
TGTGCCAGCAGCCAAGACGGGGAAGGTAATGAAAAACTGTTTTTT
CASSQDGEGNEKLFF
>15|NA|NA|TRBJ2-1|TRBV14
TGTGCCAGCAGCCGTCAGGCGGGTGGCTACAATGAGCAGTTCTTC
CASSRQAGGYNEQFF
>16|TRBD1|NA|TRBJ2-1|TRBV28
TGTGCCAGCAGTTTTAATCCGGGACAGGGGCGTAATGAGCAGTTCTTC
CASSFNPGQGRNEQFF
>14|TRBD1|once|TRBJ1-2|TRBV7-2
TGTGCCAGCAGCGACGCACAGGGGGCTCAGGGCTACACCTTC
CASSDAQGAQGYTF
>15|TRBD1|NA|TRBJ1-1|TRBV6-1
TGTGCCAGCAGTGAGCCGGGACAGAGATACACTGAAGCTTTCTTT
CASSEPGQRYTEAFF
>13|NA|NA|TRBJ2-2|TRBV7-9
TGTGCCAGCAGCCCCGGAGGGCCCGGGGAGCTGTTTTTT
CASSPGGPGELFF
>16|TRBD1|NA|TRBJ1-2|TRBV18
TGTGCCAGCTCACCCAGAAGACAGGGTGCCGTCTATGGCTACACCTTC
CASSPRRQGAVYGYTF
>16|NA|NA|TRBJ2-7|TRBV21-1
TGTGCCAGCAGCTTCCGATGGACATGTCCACACTACGAGCAGTACTTC
CASSFRWTCPHYEQYF
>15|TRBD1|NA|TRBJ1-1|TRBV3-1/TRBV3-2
TGTGCCAGCAGCCAACTGACAGGGGGTATCACTGAAGCTTTCTTT
CASSQLTGGITEAFF
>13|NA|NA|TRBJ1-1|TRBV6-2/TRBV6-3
TGTGCCAGCAGTTACCAGGGAAACACTGAAGCTTTCTTT
CASSYQGNTEAFF
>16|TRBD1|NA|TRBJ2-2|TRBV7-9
TGTGCCAGCAGCTTACCGGGACAGAGGAACACCGGGGAGCTGTTTTTT
CASSLPGQRNTGELFF
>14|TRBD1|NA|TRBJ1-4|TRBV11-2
TGTGCCAGCAGCTTCCGGGACAGCAATGAAAAACTGTTTTTT
CASSFRDSNEKLFF
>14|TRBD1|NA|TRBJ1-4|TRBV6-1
TGTGCCAGCAGTGAGGACAGGGTTAATGAAAAACTGTTTTTT
CASSEDRVNEKLFF
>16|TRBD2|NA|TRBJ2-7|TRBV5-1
TGCGCCAGCAGCGGGGGACTAGCGGAAAGCTCCTACGAGCAGTACTTC
CASSGGLAESSYEQYF
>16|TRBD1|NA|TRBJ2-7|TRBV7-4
TGTGCCAGCAGCTTAAACCGACAGGGGACGACCTACGAGCAGTACTTC
CASSLNRQGTTYEQYF
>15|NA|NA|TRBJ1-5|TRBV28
TGTGCCAGCAGTTTATTCGGGGTTAGCAATCAGCCCCAGCATTTT
CASSLFGVSNQPQHF
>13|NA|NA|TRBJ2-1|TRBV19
TGTGCCAGTAGCCCGGGGTTAAGGGATGAGCAGTTCTTC
CASSPGLRDEQFF
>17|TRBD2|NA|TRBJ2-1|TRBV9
TGTGCCAGCAGCAAACGGACTAGCGGGAGCTCCTACAATGAGCAGTTCTTC
CASSKRTSGSSYNEQFF
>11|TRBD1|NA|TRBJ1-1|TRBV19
TGTGCCAGTAGACGGACAGGGATGGCTTTCTTT
CASRRTGMAFF
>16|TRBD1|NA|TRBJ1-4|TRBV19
TGTGCCAGTAGTATAGATCACAGGGGGCAACATGAAAAACTGTTTTTT
CASSIDHRGQHEKLFF
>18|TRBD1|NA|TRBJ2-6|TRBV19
TGTGCCAGTAGATTAGGGGGACAGGGCGGCTCTGGGGCCAACGTCCTGACTTTC
CASRLGGQGGSGANVLTF
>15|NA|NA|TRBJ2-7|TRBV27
TGTGCCAGCAGTTTAGCGGGGGACAACTCCTACGAGCAGTACTTC
CASSLAGDNSYEQYF
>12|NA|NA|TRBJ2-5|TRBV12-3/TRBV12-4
TGTGCCAGCGGCTCACAGGTAGAGACCCAGTACTTC
CASGSQVETQYF
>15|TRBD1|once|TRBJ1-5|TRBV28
TGTGCCAGCAGTAACCCGGGACAGGGATATCAGCCCCAGCATTTT
CASSNPGQGYQPQHF
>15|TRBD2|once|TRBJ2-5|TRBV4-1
TGCGCCAGCAGCCCCCAAGCGGGAGTGGGGCAGACCCAGTACTTC
CASSPQAGVGQTQYF
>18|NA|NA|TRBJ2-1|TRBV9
TGTGCCAGCAGCGTATCAGGGCCGGGTAGAAGCTCCTACAATGAGCAGTTCTTC
CASSVSGPGRSSYNEQFF
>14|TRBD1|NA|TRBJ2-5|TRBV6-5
TGTGCCAGCAGGGACAGGGGGCGAGGGGAGACCCAGTACTTC
CASRDRGRGETQYF
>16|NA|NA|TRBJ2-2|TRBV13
TGTGCCAGCAGCTTAGGAGGAGGGGACAACACCGGGGAGCTGTTTTTT
CASSLGGGDNTGELFF
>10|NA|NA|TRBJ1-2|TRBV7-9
TGTGCCAGCAGCTTAGGGGCCAGACATTTC
CASSLGARHF
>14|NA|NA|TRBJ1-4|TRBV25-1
TGTGCCAGCAGTCCCGGGACAATCTGGGAAAAACTGTTTTTT
CASSPGTIWEKLFF
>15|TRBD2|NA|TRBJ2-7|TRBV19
TGTGCCAGTAGTTCGTCCTGGACTAGCGACTACGAGCAGTACTTC
CASSSSWTSDYEQYF
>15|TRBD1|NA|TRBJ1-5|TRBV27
TGTGCCAGCAGCTCCGGGACAGGGGGCAATCAGCCCCAGCATTTT
CASSSGTGGNQPQHF
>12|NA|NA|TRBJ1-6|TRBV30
TGTGCCTGGAGTTGGGAGAATTCACCCCTCCACTTT
CAWSWENSPLHF
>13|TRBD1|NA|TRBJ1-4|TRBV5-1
TGCGCCAGCAGCTGGACAGGGATTGAAAAACTGTTTTTT
CASSWTGIEKLFF
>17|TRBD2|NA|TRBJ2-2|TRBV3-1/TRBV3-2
TGTGCCAGCAGCCAACCGGGACTAGCGCGAAACACCGGGGAGCTGTTTTTT
CASSQPGLARNTGELFF
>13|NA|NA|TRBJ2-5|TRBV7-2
TGTGCCAGCAGTCTAAGGAGTGGTGAGACCCAGTACTTC
CASSLRSGETQYF
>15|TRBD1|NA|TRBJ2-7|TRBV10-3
TGTGCCATCAGTGGCCAAACGGGACAGAATTACGAGCAGTACTTC
CAISGQTGQNYEQYF
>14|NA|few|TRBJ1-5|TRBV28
TGTGCCAGCAGTTTATTCAGGGGCGGACAGCCCCAGCATTTT
CASSLFRGGQPQHF
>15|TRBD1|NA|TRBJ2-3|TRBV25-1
TGTGCCAGCAGTGAACACAGGGGGCAGGCAGATACGCAGTATTTT
CASSEHRGQADTQYF
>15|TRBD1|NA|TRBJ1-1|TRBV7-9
TGTGCCAGCAGCTTGGGGGACAGGATGAACACTGAAGCTTTCTTT
CASSLGDRMNTEAFF